This record concerns one T cell receptor (beta chain) sequence. Its antigen is not identified. The data were obtained in a study of cytomegalovirus exposure and HLA in healthy donors. Germline V gene sequence: CDR1 SQVTM, CDR2 ANQGSEA. Trimming removed 6 bases at V and 0 bases at J, with 15 bases between. The CDR3 sequence is 16 residues long. Regarding the study as a whole: Sequencing likely generated an artifact that appeared as a cluster of highly shared sequence variants. Despite most TCR sequences being rare, some public TCRs occurred in many donors.

In the PCR, 60 Vbeta and 13 Jbeta primers were used. The table came from immunoSEQ multiplex PCR; TCRdb's copy has only in-frame clones and leaves some out. The sample includes around 140,000 clones, about 64% seen only once; the top ten take around 2.5%. The sample taken for sequencing was PBMCs. The source is a woman aged 35 to 49 in good health and CMV-seronegative. The rearrangement joins TRBV29-1 to TRBJ2-6, with D perhaps TRBD1 (6 bases). Here the CDR3 reads CSVTGHPTSGANVLTF. The CDR3, as DNA: TGCAGCGTGACGGGACACCCAACCTCTGGGGCCAACGTCCTGACTTTC.